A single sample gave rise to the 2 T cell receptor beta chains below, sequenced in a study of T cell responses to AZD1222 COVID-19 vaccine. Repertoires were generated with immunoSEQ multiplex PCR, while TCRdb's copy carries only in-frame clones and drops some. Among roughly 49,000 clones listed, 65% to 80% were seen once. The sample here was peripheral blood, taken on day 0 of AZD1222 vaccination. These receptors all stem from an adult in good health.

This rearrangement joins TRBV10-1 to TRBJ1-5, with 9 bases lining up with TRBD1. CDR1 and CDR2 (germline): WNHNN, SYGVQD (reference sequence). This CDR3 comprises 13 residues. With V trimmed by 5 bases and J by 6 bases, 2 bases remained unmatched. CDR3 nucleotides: TGCGCCAGCAGTTCGGGACAGGGTCAGCCCCAGCATTTT. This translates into CASSSGQGQPQHF.

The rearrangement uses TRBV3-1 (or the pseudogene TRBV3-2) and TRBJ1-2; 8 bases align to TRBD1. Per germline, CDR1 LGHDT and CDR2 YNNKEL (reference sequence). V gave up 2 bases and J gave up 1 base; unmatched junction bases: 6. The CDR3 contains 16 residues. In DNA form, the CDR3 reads TGTGCCAGCAGCCAATCGGACAGGGCGGGTAACTATGGCTACACCTTC. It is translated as CASSQSDRAGNYGYTF.